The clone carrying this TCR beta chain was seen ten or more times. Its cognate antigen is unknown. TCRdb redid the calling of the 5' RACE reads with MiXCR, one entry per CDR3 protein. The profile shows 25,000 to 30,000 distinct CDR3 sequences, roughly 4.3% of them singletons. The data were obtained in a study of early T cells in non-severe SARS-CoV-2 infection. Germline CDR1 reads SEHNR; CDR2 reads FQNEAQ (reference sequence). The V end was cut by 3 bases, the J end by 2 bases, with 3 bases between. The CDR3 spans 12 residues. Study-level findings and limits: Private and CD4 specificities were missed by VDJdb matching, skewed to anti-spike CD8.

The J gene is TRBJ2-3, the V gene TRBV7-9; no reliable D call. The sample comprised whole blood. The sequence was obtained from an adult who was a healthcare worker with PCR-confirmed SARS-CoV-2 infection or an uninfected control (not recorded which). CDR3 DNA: TGTGCCAGCAGCTTTGACACAGATACGCAGTATTTT. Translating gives CASSFDTDTQYF. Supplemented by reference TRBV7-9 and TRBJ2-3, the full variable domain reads DTGVSQNPRHKITKRGQNVTFRCDPISEHNRLYWYRQTLGQGPEFLTYFQNEAQLEKSRLLSDRFSAERPKGSFSTLEIQRTEQGDSAMYLCASSFDTDTQYFGPGTRLTVL.